This passage covers 30 T cell receptor beta chains from one sample sequenced in a study of T cells in Graves' hyperthyroidism and ophthalmopathy. RNA transcripts gave rise to amplified TCR beta CDR3 regions. First-round RT-PCR with HTBI primers amplified the TCR CDR3 region. TCRdb reprocessed the multiplex PCR reads via MiXCR and lists one record per CDR3 protein. The profile covers hundreds of thousands of distinct CDR3 sequences, with 46% appearing a single time and roughly 8.2% taken by the ten largest. Source material: peripheral blood or thyroid tissue (not recorded which). The receptor set was obtained from a young woman with Graves' hyperthyroidism.

The chain has TRBV2 and TRBJ2-2; 12 bases map to TRBD2. Germline CDR1 SNHLY, CDR2 FYNNEI. V lost 10 bases to trimming and J lost 2 bases; unmatched junction nucleotides: 8. The CDR3 is 16 amino acids. The CDR3 coding sequence is TGTGCCATCGACGGACTAGCGGGACCCAACACCGGGGAGCTGTTTTTT. Residues: CAIDGLAGPNTGELFF.

The chain carries TRBV29-1 and TRBJ1-1; tentative D call: TRBD1 (5 bases). V was pared by 8 bases and J by 4 bases, with 14 bases between. The CDR3 is 12 amino acids. CDR1 and CDR2 from the germline V gene are SQVTM and ANQGSEA. As DNA, the CDR3 is TGCAGCTTGGGGGGGTCAAGCACTGAAGCTTTCTTT. Translating it yields CSLGGSSTEAFF.

The chain has TRBV24-1 and TRBJ1-5; the match to TRBD1 covers 7 bases. The CDR3 consists of 15 residues. V trimming: 2 bases; J trimming: 13 bases; junction bases outside the gene matches: 13. Germline assignment: CDR1 KGHDR and CDR2 SFDVKD. CDR3 bases: TGTGCCACCAGTGATTCCGACAGGGACGGGGCCCTGCAGCATTTT. The encoded protein is CATSDSDRDGALQHF.

About this clonotype: This may come from a read error, since a much larger clone is one base off. As the CDR3 is not closed by the conserved phenylalanine or tryptophan, this likely results from a read error. The gene calls are TRBV7-9 and TRBJ1-1, with unresolved D. The CDR3 totals 13 residues. V was clipped by 1 base and J by 6 bases, with 9 bases between them. Looked up from germline, CDR1 is SEHNR and CDR2 is FQNEAQ (reference sequence). CDR3 sequence (DNA): TGTGCCAGCAGCTTAGTGGGAGCTCCTGAAGCTTTCCTT. Translating gives CASSLVGAPEAFL.

This clonotype appeared once. V gene TRBV15 combines with J gene TRBJ1-6, with 11 bases fitting TRBD1. CDR3 length: 16 amino acids. V was pared by 0 bases and J by 9 bases, with 4 bases of the junction left unmatched. Germline assignment: CDR1 LNHNV and CDR2 YYDKDF (reference sequence). CDR3 residues: CATSRDGGTGGSPLHF. Written as DNA, the CDR3 is TGTGCCACCAGCAGAGATGGCGGGACAGGGGGTTCACCCCTCCACTTT.

This clonotype occurred a few times. The chain joins TRBV29-1 to TRBJ2-5, with TRBD1 matching 7 bases. Trimming cost V 0 bases and J 1 base; bases outside gene matches: 5. Germline loops: CDR1 SQVTM, CDR2 ANQGSEA. The CDR3 totals 15 residues. CDR3 nucleotide sequence: TGCAGCGTTGAAGATGGGACAGTCCCCCAAGAGACCCAGTACTTC. As protein: CSVEDGTVPQETQYF. Full variable domain (outside the CDR3, taken from reference TRBV29-1 and TRBJ2-5): SAVISQKPSRDICQRGTSLTIQCQVDSQVTMMFWYRQQPGQSLTLIATANQGSEATYESGFVIDKFPISRPNLTFSTLTVSNMSPEDSSIYLCSVEDGTVPQETQYFGPGTRLLVL.

This clonotype has more than one count but fewer than ten. The rearrangement joins TRBV14 to TRBJ2-5; the match to TRBD2 covers 13 bases. CDR1 SGHDN and CDR2 FVKESK come from the germline V gene. The ends lost 1 base at V and 10 bases at J; junction bases unmatched: 9. The CDR3 runs 16 residues. CDR3 sequence (DNA): TGTGCCAGCAGCCAAGCCATAGGGGGACTAGCGGGACGCCAGTACTTC. Translated, it gives CASSQAIGGLAGRQYF. Looking up the rest from reference TRBV14 and TRBJ2-5 gives the full variable domain: EAGVTQFPSHSVIEKGQTVTLRCDPISGHDNLYWYRRVMGKEIKFLLHFVKESKQDESGMPNNRFLAERTGGTYSTLKVQPAELEDSGVYFCASSQAIGGLAGRQYFGPGTRLLVL.

This clonotype was counted many times. The chain combines TRBV9 with TRBJ1-2; TRBD1 might be the D (5 bases). Looked up from germline, CDR1 is SGDLS and CDR2 is YYNGEE. V gave up 0 bases and J gave up 3 bases, with 9 bases separating them. The CDR3 is made up of 14 amino acids. CDR3 bases: TGTGCCAGCAGCGTAGTTGGGGGTGACTATGGCTACACCTTC. The encoded protein is CASSVVGGDYGYTF. Full variable domain (rest looked up from reference TRBV9 and TRBJ1-2): DSGVTQTPKHLITATGQRVTLRCSPRSGDLSVYWYQQSLDQGLQFLIQYYNGEERAKGNILERFSAQQFPDLHSELNLSSLELGDSALYFCASSVVGGDYGYTFGSGTRLTVV.

Concerning this clonotype: The junction departs from germline at one end; a sequencing error may be responsible. The V gene is TRBV14, the J gene TRBJ2-7; D is unclear. Germline CDR1 and CDR2: SGHDN and FVKESK. The CDR3 contains 12 residues. In DNA, the CDR3 is TGTGCCAGCAGCCAAGAAGGCCTAGAGCCGTACTTC. The encoded protein is CASSQEGLEPYF.

The rearrangement links TRBV20-1 to TRBJ2-7, with 11 bases matching TRBD2. Germline V gene sequence: CDR1 DFQATT, CDR2 SNEGSKA (reference sequence). The CDR3 is 13 amino acids. V lost 3 bases and J lost 6; bases outside the gene matches: 4. The CDR3 loop is CSASSGRAPEQYF. CDR3 in DNA: TGCAGTGCTAGTAGCGGGAGGGCTCCCGAGCAGTACTTC.

J is TRBJ1-1 and V is TRBV7-9; 7 bases align to TRBD1. CDR1 and CDR2 from the germline V gene are SEHNR and FQNEAQ (reference sequence). This CDR3 comprises 14 residues. The junction had 7 bases not matched to a gene; V was cut back by 5 bases and J by 4 bases. CDR3 bases: TGTGCCAGCAGCCACCGGACAGGCCCCACTGAAGCTTTCTTT. It is translated as CASSHRTGPTEAFF.

This chain connects TRBV20-1 to TRBJ2-7, with no clear D. The V and J ends lost 0 bases and 3 bases respectively, with 6 bases between them. Germline V gene lookup returns CDR1 DFQATT and CDR2 SNEGSKA (reference sequence). The CDR3 consists of 12 residues. The CDR3 is CSARDLFYEQYF. DNA for the CDR3: TGCAGTGCTAGAGATCTCTTCTACGAGCAGTACTTC.

This clonotype was observed a few times. The chain is built from TRBV5-8 and TRBJ1-1, with TRBD1 as a possible D gene (6 bases). V was cut by 3 bases and J by 4 bases, with 22 bases left in between. This CDR3 has 17 residues. Germline V CDR1 and CDR2: SGHTS, YDEGEE. CDR3 sequence (DNA): TGTGCCAGCAGCTGGACGATGGTCGGGGGGCGGATCACTGAAGCTTTCTTT. Amino acid sequence: CASSWTMVGGRITEAFF.

The V call is TRBV7-9, the J call TRBJ2-7, with D maybe TRBD2 (5 bases). This CDR3 region has 14 residues. The V gene's germline CDR1 is SEHNR and CDR2 FQNEAQ (reference sequence). V lost 5 bases, J lost 0 bases, and 11 bases lay in between. The CDR3 region has the DNA TGTGCCAGCAGCCCGAGAGGGAACTCCTACGAGCAGTACTTC. As protein: CASSPRGNSYEQYF.

This clonotype was detected many times. J is TRBJ2-5 and V is TRBV20-1, with 9 nucleotides matching TRBD2. CDR3 length: 13 amino acids. Trimming took 5 bases from V and 4 from J; bases not matched to a gene: 5. Germline V gene lookup returns CDR1 DFQATT and CDR2 SNEGSKA (reference sequence). The CDR3 spells CSAGGLAGETQYF. CDR3 bases: TGCAGTGCTGGGGGACTAGCAGGAGAGACCCAGTACTTC.

This clonotype was observed at least ten times. The chain is built from TRBV29-1 and TRBJ1-1; 7 nucleotides align to TRBD1. The CDR3 sequence is 10 residues long. Germline V gives CDR1 SQVTM, CDR2 ANQGSEA. V shed 6 bases, J shed 9 bases, and the junction held 4 bases outside the gene matches. CDR3 nucleotides: TGCAGCGTCCTGGGACAGAAAGCTTTCTTT. It translates to CSVLGQKAFF.

The chain joins TRBV5-6 to TRBJ2-5, with TRBD2 matching 11 bases. V gave up 2 bases and J gave up 4 bases; unmatched junction bases: 4. The CDR3 totals 15 residues. Looked up from germline, CDR1 is SGHDT and CDR2 is YYEEEE. The CDR3 loop is CASSFQLAGAETQYF. The CDR3 DNA follows: TGTGCCAGCAGCTTCCAACTAGCGGGAGCAGAGACCCAGTACTTC.

This clonotype has a handful of counts. This rearrangement joins TRBV2 to TRBJ2-2; a weak D match, TRBD2 (5 bases). The V gene's germline CDR1 is SNHLY and CDR2 FYNNEI. The V and J ends lost 9 bases and 4 bases respectively, with 15 bases between them. This CDR3 has 14 residues. Here the CDR3 reads CASKIGGTTGELFF. CDR3 DNA sequence: TGTGCCAGTAAAATCGGAGGCACCACCGGGGAGCTGTTTTTT.

This chain connects TRBV7-2 to TRBJ2-7, with D possibly TRBD2 on 6 matching bases. Trimming stripped 3 bases from V and 2 bases from J, with 11 bases between. CDR1 SGHTA and CDR2 FQGNSA come from the germline V gene. The CDR3 sequence is 14 residues long. In DNA, the CDR3 is TGTGCCAGCAGCTTGTATAAGCGGGCCTACGAGCAGTACTTC. Translated: CASSLYKRAYEQYF.

This sequence joins TRBV12-3 or TRBV12-4 and TRBJ2-5, with 7 bases lining up with TRBD2. After removal of 6 bases from V and 10 bases from J, the junction contained 11 bases not matched to a gene. There are 13 residues in the CDR3. The CDR3 reads CASSLPVGGDQYF. The CDR3 nucleotides read TGTGCCAGCAGCCTCCCGGTGGGAGGGGACCAGTACTTC.

This clonotype was recorded at least ten times. This chain connects TRBV7-9 to TRBJ2-7; D might be TRBD1 (6 bases). Trimming shortened V by 5 bases and J by 6 bases, and 11 bases separated the two germline ends. The CDR3 totals 12 residues. The germline V gene encodes CDR1 SEHNR and CDR2 FQNEAQ (reference sequence). CDR3 sequence: CASSGTGFEQYF. In DNA form, the CDR3 reads TGTGCCAGCAGCGGAACAGGGTTCGAGCAGTACTTC. The whole variable domain, remainder taken from reference TRBV7-9 and TRBJ2-7, is DTGVSQNPRHKITKRGQNVTFRCDPISEHNRLYWYRQTLGQGPEFLTYFQNEAQLEKSRLLSDRFSAERPKGSFSTLEIQRTEQGDSAMYLCASSGTGFEQYFGPGTRLTVT.

This chain uses TRBV7-3 with TRBJ2-7; 7 positions match TRBD2. Losses at the gene ends were 2 bases for V and 5 bases for J; bases not matched to a gene: 6. Germline V gene lookup returns CDR1 SGHTA and CDR2 FQGTGA. The CDR3 loop spans 14 amino acids. The CDR3 coding sequence is TGTGCCAGCAGCTTAGGGGGAGGGCCCAACGAGCAGTACTTC. This translates into CASSLGGGPNEQYF.

CDR3 in amino acids: CASSEKRTSGAYEQYF. CDR3 coding DNA: TGTGCCAGCAGTGAAAAGCGGACTAGCGGGGCCTACGAGCAGTACTTC. The gene calls are TRBV2 and TRBJ2-7; 12 positions match TRBD2. The ends lost 2 bases at V and 2 bases at J; junction bases unmatched: 4. Germline CDR1 is SNHLY and CDR2 is FYNNEI. The CDR3 covers 16 residues.

CDR3 sequence reads: CASTDRGRETQYF. CDR3 coding DNA: TGTGCCAGCACCGACAGGGGGCGTGAGACCCAGTACTTC. The genes are TRBV12-5 and TRBJ2-5; 10 nucleotides match TRBD1. CDR1 is LGHNT, CDR2 FRNRAP, per germline. CDR3 size: 13 residues.

This clonotype was counted between two and nine times. This chain connects TRBV5-1 to TRBJ2-3; 11 bases map to TRBD2. CDR1 and CDR2 (germline): SGHRS, YFSETQ. The CDR3 runs to 15 residues. The ends lost 7 bases at V and 0 bases at J; junction bases unmatched: 4. This chain's CDR3 is CASRWTSGSTDTQYF. Here the CDR3 DNA reads TGCGCCAGCCGTTGGACTAGCGGGAGCACAGATACGCAGTATTTT.

This clonotype was counted a few times. The rearrangement uses TRBV19 and TRBJ1-5; D might be TRBD1 (6 bases). Per the germline V gene, CDR1 is LNHDA and CDR2 is SQIVND (reference sequence). Trimming cost V 8 bases and J 2 bases, with 13 bases left between them. The CDR3 is made up of 14 amino acids. The CDR3 bases are TGTGCCAGTTCTAGACAGGCCGGCAATCAGCCCCAGCATTTT. It specifies CASSRQAGNQPQHF.

The CDR3 DNA follows: TGTGCCAGGCTGCCTACTAATGAAAAACTGTTTTTT. Protein sequence: CARLPTNEKLFF. This chain uses TRBV7-8 with TRBJ1-4; D is undetermined. Germline values: CDR1 SGHVS, CDR2 FQNEAQ. The V and J ends lost 9 bases and 2 bases respectively, with 7 bases between them. The CDR3 has 12 amino acids.

The chain employs TRBV19 and TRBJ2-7; no definite D call. Germline V gene data show CDR1 as LNHDA and CDR2 as SQIVND (reference sequence). Trimming cost V 7 bases and J 7 bases, with 5 bases left between them. The CDR3 consists of 9 residues. The CDR3 protein is CASTQEQYF. The CDR3 DNA reads as TGTGCCAGTACACAAGAGCAGTACTTC. Full variable domain (rest looked up from reference TRBV19 and TRBJ2-7): DGGITQSPKYLFRKEGQNVTLSCEQNLNHDAMYWYRQDPGQGLRLIYYSQIVNDFQKGDIAEGYSVSREKKESFPLTVTSAQKNPTAFYLCASTQEQYFGPGTRLTVT.

There are many counts of this clonotype. The V and J genes are TRBV2 and TRBJ2-7; 9 bases are a match to TRBD1. J lost 3 bases, V lost 2 bases, and 5 bases had no gene match. CDR3 size: 15 residues. CDR1 is SNHLY, CDR2 FYNNEI, per germline. CDR3 residues: CASSESPDRGYEQYF. The CDR3 DNA sequence: TGTGCCAGCAGTGAATCCCCGGACAGGGGCTACGAGCAGTACTTC. Supplemented by reference TRBV2 and TRBJ2-7, the full variable domain reads EPEVTQTPSHQVTQMGQEVILRCVPISNHLYFYWYRQILGQKVEFLVSFYNNEISEKSEIFDDQFSVERPDGSNFTLKIRSTKLEDSAMYFCASSESPDRGYEQYFGPGTRLTVT.

On this clonotype: In this CDR3 the conserved last residue, phenylalanine or tryptophan, is missing, so a read error is likely. No DNA is shown, since the ends of the CDR3 on it are uncertain; the CDR3 is the one TCRdb lists. This chain links TRBV29-1 with TRBJ1-4. The germline CDR1 and CDR2 sequences are SQVTM and ANQGSEA. The CDR3 is made up of 8 amino acids, end residues included. The CDR3 loop is CSVEYGYY.